One and the same sample provided the 19 T cell receptor beta chains below, sequenced in a study of T cell repertoires in ileal Crohn's disease. Time point of the sample: proximal margin of the surgical specimen (macroscopically non-inflamed). The assay was immunoSEQ multiplex PCR, and TCRdb's table has in-frame clones only and misses some. In all, the sample yields more than 55 clones. The sequenced material came from ileal tissue. These receptors came from an adult with Crohn's disease.

Points on this clone: One junction end disagrees with the germline gene, perhaps due to a read error. The chain couples TRBV7-6 to TRBJ2-6; D remains unclear. Germline assignment: CDR1 SGHVS and CDR2 FNYEAQ. This CDR3 contains 18 residues. CDR3 amino acids: CASSFNGKSHKVGPTSYF. The CDR3 DNA reads TGTGCCAGCAGCTTTAATGGTAAATCTCACAAAGTCGGGCCAACGTCCTATTTC.

The rearrangement joins TRBV2 to TRBJ2-1; D could derive from TRBD1 or TRBD2 (5 bases each). The germline V and J ends were trimmed by 3 bases and 7 bases, with 10 bases remaining between them. This CDR3 has 13 residues. Germline V CDR1 and CDR2: SNHLY, FYNNEI. The DNA of the CDR3 is TGTGCCAGCAGTGAGGGACGAGGGAATGAGCAGTTCTTC. Its protein product is CASSEGRGNEQFF.

The gene calls are TRBV4-3 and TRBJ2-2; no definite D call. The V and J ends lost 0 bases and 6 bases respectively, with 17 bases between them. In germline, CDR1 is LGHNA, CDR2 YSLEER. CDR3 length: 17 residues. The CDR3 spells CASSQDAGSDKAGELFF. Here the CDR3 DNA reads TGCGCCAGCAGCCAAGATGCAGGTTCGGATAAAGCCGGGGAGCTGTTTTTT.

V and J are TRBV5-4 and TRBJ2-6; 10 bases line up with TRBD1. With V trimmed by 6 bases and J by 0 bases, 6 bases remained unmatched. Germline V gene sequence: CDR1 SGHNT, CDR2 YYREEE (reference sequence). This CDR3 is 17 amino acids long. The CDR3 spells CASTPRDRGSGANVLTF. CDR3 nucleotides: TGTGCCAGCACCCCCCGGGACAGGGGCTCTGGGGCCAACGTCCTGACTTTC.

V usage is TRBV19 and J usage is TRBJ1-2, with TRBD1 as a possible D gene (5 bases). The CDR3 totals 15 residues. Germline V gene data show CDR1 as LNHDA and CDR2 as SQIVND (reference sequence). The V gene lost 4 bases and the J gene lost 6 bases, with 18 bases spanning the gap. The CDR3 DNA reads as TGTGCCAGTAGTACCCCGGGACGGATGTCTGATGGCTACACCTTC. Its translation is CASSTPGRMSDGYTF. The full variable domain, with the rest looked up from reference TRBV19 and TRBJ1-2, is DGGITQSPKYLFRKEGQNVTLSCEQNLNHDAMYWYRQDPGQGLRLIYYSQIVNDFQKGDIAEGYSVSREKKESFPLTVTSAQKNPTAFYLCASSTPGRMSDGYTFGSGTRLTVV.

This chain joins TRBV29-1 and TRBJ2-5; 10 positions match TRBD2. Germline-derived CDR1 and CDR2 are SQVTM and ANQGSEA. V gave up 3 bases and J gave up 5 bases; unmatched junction bases: 6. This CDR3 region has 14 residues. This chain's CDR3 is CSVDTSGNGETQYF. The DNA of the CDR3 is TGCAGCGTTGATACTAGCGGGAACGGGGAGACCCAGTACTTC.

The chain employs TRBV4-1 and TRBJ1-2; D is ambiguous. In germline, CDR1 is MGHRA, CDR2 YSYEKL. Trimming cost V 5 bases and J 4 bases, with 17 bases left between them. CDR3 length: 15 residues. For the CDR3, the DNA is TGCGCCAGCAGCGTTGTGAACCGAAAGACCTATGGCTACACCTTC. Protein product: CASSVVNRKTYGYTF.

This clone has just one count. The chain links TRBV5-1 to TRBJ1-2; TRBD1 agrees at 12 bases. The germline V gene has CDR1 SGHRS and CDR2 YFSETQ. V dropped 4 bases and J dropped 6; count of bases not matched to a gene: 4. This CDR3 contains 14 residues. CDR3 in amino acids: CASSLGQGADGYTF. CDR3 coding DNA: TGCGCCAGCAGCCTGGGACAGGGGGCGGATGGCTACACCTTC.

This sequence joins TRBV11-1 and TRBJ2-6; tentatively, D is TRBD1 (5 bases). CDR1 SGHAT and CDR2 FQDESV come from the germline V gene (reference sequence). Trimming took 5 bases from V and 5 from J, leaving 22 bases between them. This CDR3 has 18 residues. CDR3 sequence: CASSEETKADSRANVLTF. CDR3 in DNA: TGTGCCAGCAGCGAGGAAACTAAGGCTGACAGTCGGGCCAACGTCCTGACTTTC.

J is TRBJ2-3 and V is TRBV12-5; no firm D call. Germline-derived CDR1 and CDR2 are LGHNT and FRNRAP. V was clipped by 8 bases and J by 3 bases, with 6 bases between them. This CDR3 spans 11 amino acids. The CDR3 nucleotides read TGTGCTAGTCGCCGTACAGATACGCAGTATTTT. Translating gives CASRRTDTQYF.

The rearrangement joins TRBV7-3 to TRBJ2-1; TRBD2 matches 9 bases. Germline-derived CDR1 and CDR2 are SGHTA and FQGTGA. With 1 base clipped from V and 9 bases from J, the junction kept 7 bases outside the gene matches. The CDR3 consists of 15 residues. CDR3 loop: CASSLISGSDSEQFF. As DNA, the CDR3 is TGTGCCAGCAGCTTAATTAGCGGGAGCGATAGTGAGCAGTTCTTC.

This sequence joins TRBV9 and TRBJ2-1; D gene uncertain. This CDR3 comprises 16 residues. Germline V gene sequence: CDR1 SGDLS, CDR2 YYNGEE. Trimming left V 4 bases short and J 2 bases short, with 16 bases between. As DNA, the CDR3 is TGTGCCAGCAGCACTAAATTTAGACATCCCTACAATGAGCAGTTCTTC. Its protein is CASSTKFRHPYNEQFF.

The J gene is TRBJ2-5, the V gene TRBV4-1; D not certain. Trimming took 3 bases from V and 5 from J, leaving 13 bases between them. Per the germline V gene, CDR1 is MGHRA and CDR2 is YSYEKL. CDR3 size: 14 residues. CDR3 DNA: TGCGCCAGCAGCCAGGTGGGGTTCGCGGAGACCCAGTACTTC. The encoded protein is CASSQVGFAETQYF.

This sequence joins TRBV9 and TRBJ2-2; TRBD2 might be the D (6 bases). Trimming took off 4 bases at V and 0 bases at J, with 10 bases between the two ends. CDR1 is SGDLS and CDR2 is YYNGEE in the germline V gene. The CDR3 is 15 amino acids. This CDR3 reads CASSPRDSNTGELFF. CDR3 sequence (DNA): TGTGCCAGCAGCCCTCGGGACTCGAACACCGGGGAGCTGTTTTTT.

V gene TRBV4-1 combines with J gene TRBJ1-1; D perhaps matches TRBD1 (5 bases). This CDR3 contains 15 residues. Trimming cost V 0 bases and J 1 base, with 9 bases left between them. Germline CDR1 is MGHRA and CDR2 is YSYEKL. CDR3 in amino acids: CASSQDGAANTEAFF. DNA for the CDR3: TGCGCCAGCAGCCAAGATGGGGCTGCGAACACTGAAGCTTTCTTT.

The chain employs TRBV5-1 and TRBJ2-5; D may match TRBD1 or TRBD2 (5 bases each). Germline CDR1 reads SGHRS; CDR2 reads YFSETQ. The V end lost 0 bases, the J end lost 5 bases, and 11 bases lay between the germline ends. This CDR3 has 14 residues. This CDR3 is CASSLGQGRETQYF. The CDR3 DNA is TGCGCCAGCAGCTTGGGGCAGGGACGGGAGACCCAGTACTTC.

The gene calls are TRBV7-4 and TRBJ1-1; tentatively, D is TRBD1 (5 bases). V was trimmed by 1 base and J by 1 base, leaving 16 bases between them. The V gene's germline CDR1 is SGHVT and CDR2 SQSDAQ. The CDR3 spans 17 residues. CDR3 nucleotides: TGTGCCAGCAGCTTAGTAAAGGGTGGGGGTAAGAACACTGAAGCTTTCTTT. It specifies CASSLVKGGGKNTEAFF.

The V call is TRBV4-1, the J call TRBJ2-7, with TRBD1 matching over 7 bases. The trim removed 4 bases at V and 4 bases at J, leaving 7 bases unmatched. CDR3 size: 14 residues. Germline V gene data show CDR1 as MGHRA and CDR2 as YSYEKL. This CDR3 reads CASSPWDSSYEQYF. CDR3 DNA: TGCGCCAGCAGCCCATGGGACAGCTCATACGAGCAGTACTTC.

This clone was found once. The chain employs TRBV7-9 and TRBJ2-1, with 8 bases that match TRBD1. The CDR3 totals 15 residues. The germline gives CDR1 SEHNR, CDR2 FQNEAQ (reference sequence). The junction had 3 bases not matched to a gene; V was cut back by 2 bases and J by 3 bases. The CDR3 sequence: CASSLTQGDYNEQFF. The DNA for the CDR3 is TGTGCCAGCAGCTTAACACAGGGGGACTACAATGAGCAGTTCTTC.